These 3 T cell receptor beta chains were all obtained from the same sample, sequenced in a study of monozygotic twins with cystic fibrosis. Sequencing used immunoSEQ multiplex PCR; TCRdb keeps in-frame clones, though not all of them. The sample carries tens of thousands of clones, around 65% recorded once. Specimen: blood. All receptors derive from a girl aged 10-17 years with cystic fibrosis.

The chain combines TRBV6-5 with TRBJ2-2; possible D gene TRBD1, 5 bases. This CDR3 has 14 amino acids. Between the trimmed V and J ends, which lost 4 bases and 4 bases, there was a span of 10 bases. Looked up from germline, CDR1 is MNHEY and CDR2 is SVGAGI. The CDR3 DNA sequence: TGTGCCAGCAGTTTAGGACATGGCACCGGGGAGCTGTTTTTT. Encoded protein: CASSLGHGTGELFF.

For the CDR3, the DNA is TGTGCCAGCAGTTACCCACAGGGGGTAGTCTATGGCTACACCTTC. Translated: CASSYPQGVVYGYTF. This chain connects TRBV6-6 to TRBJ1-2, with 8 bases aligning to TRBD1. CDR3 size: 15 residues. Per germline, CDR1 MNHNY and CDR2 SVGAGI (reference sequence). The trim removed 2 bases at V and 4 bases at J, leaving 6 bases unmatched.

This sequence joins TRBV5-4 and TRBJ1-2; a possible D gene is TRBD1 (6 bases). The V gene's germline CDR1 is SGHNT and CDR2 YYREEE (reference sequence). The V and J ends lost 4 bases and 2 bases respectively, with 12 bases between them. The CDR3 covers 14 residues. The CDR3: CASSLADSNYGYTF. The CDR3 region has the DNA TGTGCCAGCAGCCTGGCGGACAGCAACTATGGCTACACCTTC.